Shown below are 5 T cell receptor beta chains from a single sample sequenced in a study of shared clonotypes between healthy human individuals. Generated by immunoSEQ multiplex PCR, the TCRdb table keeps only in-frame clones and is missing some. The sample includes a few hundred thousand clones, 77% of them seen just once. Sequencing used PBMCs. Receptors originate from a woman aged 40-49 years in good health. Some clones in this sample may be carry-over from other donors' samples.

The rearrangement links TRBV30 to TRBJ2-3; 11 nucleotides line up with TRBD2. The CDR3 loop spans 14 amino acids. Trimming cost V 5 bases and J 4 bases; bases outside gene matches: 5. CDR1 and CDR2 from the germline V gene are GTSNPN and SVGIG (reference sequence). CDR3 region: CAWGVAGGSDTQYF. DNA of the CDR3: TGTGCCTGGGGGGTAGCGGGAGGGTCAGATACGCAGTATTTT.

This clone was found a few times. The chain links TRBV10-3 to TRBJ1-5; no reliable D call. The CDR3 sequence is 12 residues long. Germline CDR1 and CDR2: ENHRY and SYGVKD. Trimming removed 2 bases from V and 5 bases from J, with 4 bases in between. DNA of the CDR3: TGTGCCATCAGTGAGGCGGATCAGCCCCAGCATTTT. Translation gives CAISEADQPQHF.

The rearrangement joins TRBV29-1 to TRBJ2-1; 7 bases agree with TRBD1. Germline loops: CDR1 SQVTM, CDR2 ANQGSEA. Losses at the gene ends were 4 bases for V and 5 bases for J; bases not matched to a gene: 5. This CDR3 is built from 13 residues. CDR3 loop: CSVADRENNEQFF. DNA for the CDR3: TGCAGCGTTGCCGACAGGGAAAACAATGAGCAGTTCTTC.

This clone occurred a few times. J is TRBJ1-1 and V is TRBV19; unclear D gene. Trimming pared 1 base from V and 4 bases from J, leaving 13 bases between. The CDR3 loop spans 15 amino acids. CDR1 is LNHDA, CDR2 SQIVND, per germline (reference sequence). CDR3 residues: CASSIGSGVGTEAFF. In DNA, the CDR3 is TGTGCCAGTAGTATAGGTTCGGGTGTCGGCACTGAAGCTTTCTTT.

This clone was recorded once. The likely explanation is a read error, given a far larger clone one base away. This sequence joins TRBV13 and TRBJ1-1; the match to TRBD1 covers 8 bases. CDR3 size: 14 residues. Per germline, CDR1 PRHDT and CDR2 FYEKMQ (reference sequence). The CDR3 region is CVSSLRDRITEAFF. CDR3 sequence (DNA): TGTGTCAGCAGCCTACGGGACAGGATCACTGAAGCTTTCTTT. Based on the CDR3 plus reference TRBV13 and TRBJ1-1, the full variable domain is AAGVIQSPRHLIKEKRETATLKCYPIPRHDTVYWYQQGPGQDPQFLISFYEKMQSDKGSIPDRFSAQQFSDYHSELNMSSLELGDSALYFCVSSLRDRITEAFFGQGTRLTVV.